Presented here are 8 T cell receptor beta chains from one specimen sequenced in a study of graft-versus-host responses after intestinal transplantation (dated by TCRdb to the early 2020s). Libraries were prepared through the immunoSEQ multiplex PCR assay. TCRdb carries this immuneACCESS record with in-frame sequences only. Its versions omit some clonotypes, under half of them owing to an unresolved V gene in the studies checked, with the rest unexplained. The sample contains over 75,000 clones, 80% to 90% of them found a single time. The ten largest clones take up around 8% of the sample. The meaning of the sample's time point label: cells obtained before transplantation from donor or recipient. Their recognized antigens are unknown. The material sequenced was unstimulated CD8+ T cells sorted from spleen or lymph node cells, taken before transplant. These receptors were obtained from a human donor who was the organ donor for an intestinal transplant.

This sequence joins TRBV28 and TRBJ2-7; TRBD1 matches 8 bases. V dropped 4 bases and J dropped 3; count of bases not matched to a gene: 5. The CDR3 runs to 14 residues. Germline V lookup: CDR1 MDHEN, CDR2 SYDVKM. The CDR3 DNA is TGTGCCAGCAGTTACCGGACAGGGTTCTACGAGCAGTACTTC. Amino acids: CASSYRTGFYEQYF.

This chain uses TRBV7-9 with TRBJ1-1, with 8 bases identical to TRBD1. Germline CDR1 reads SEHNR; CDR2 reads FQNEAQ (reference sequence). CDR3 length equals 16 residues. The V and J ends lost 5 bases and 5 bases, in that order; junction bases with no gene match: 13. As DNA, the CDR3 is TGTGCCAGCAGCCCCTGGGGGACAGGTCGAGTAACTGAAGCTTTCTTT. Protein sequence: CASSPWGTGRVTEAFF.

DNA for the CDR3: TGTGCCAGCAGTTACTCGAGGGACTACGAGCAGTACTTC. Amino acid sequence: CASSYSRDYEQYF. The chain links TRBV6-5 to TRBJ2-7, with a possible D match to TRBD2 (5 bases). This CDR3 region has 13 residues. The ends were cut back, 0 bases at V and 3 bases at J, with 6 bases in the middle. In germline, CDR1 is MNHEY, CDR2 SVGAGI.

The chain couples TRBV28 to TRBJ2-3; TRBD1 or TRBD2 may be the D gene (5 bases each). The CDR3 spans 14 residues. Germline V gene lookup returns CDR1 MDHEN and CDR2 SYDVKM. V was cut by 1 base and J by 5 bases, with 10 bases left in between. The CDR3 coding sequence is TGTGCCAGCAGTTTATTGGGGACCGGAGATACGCAGTATTTT. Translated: CASSLLGTGDTQYF. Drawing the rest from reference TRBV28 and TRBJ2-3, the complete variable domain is DVKVTQSSRYLVKRTGEKVFLECVQDMDHENMFWYRQDPGLGLRLIYFSYDVKMKEKGDIPEGYSVSREKKERFSLILESASTNQTSMYLCASSLLGTGDTQYFGPGTRLTVL.

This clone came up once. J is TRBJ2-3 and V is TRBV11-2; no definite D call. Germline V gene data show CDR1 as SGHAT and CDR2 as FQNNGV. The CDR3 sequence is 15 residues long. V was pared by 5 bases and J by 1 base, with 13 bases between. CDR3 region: CASSPPASGTDTQYF. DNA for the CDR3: TGTGCCAGCAGCCCTCCAGCGTCCGGCACAGATACGCAGTATTTT.

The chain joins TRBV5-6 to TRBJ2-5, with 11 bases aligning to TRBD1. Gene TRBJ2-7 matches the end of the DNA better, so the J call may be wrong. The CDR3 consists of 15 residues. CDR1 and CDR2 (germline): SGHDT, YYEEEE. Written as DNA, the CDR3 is TGTGCCAGCAGCTTGGTTGGGGGACAGGGGGACGAGCAGTACTTC. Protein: CASSLVGGQGDEQYF.

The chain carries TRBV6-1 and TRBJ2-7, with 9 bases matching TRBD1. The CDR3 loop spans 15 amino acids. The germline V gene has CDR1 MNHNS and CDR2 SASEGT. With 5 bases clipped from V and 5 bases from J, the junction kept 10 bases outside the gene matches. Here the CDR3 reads CASSPPGTGLNEQYF. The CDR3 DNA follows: TGTGCCAGCAGTCCCCCCGGGACAGGGTTAAACGAGCAGTACTTC.

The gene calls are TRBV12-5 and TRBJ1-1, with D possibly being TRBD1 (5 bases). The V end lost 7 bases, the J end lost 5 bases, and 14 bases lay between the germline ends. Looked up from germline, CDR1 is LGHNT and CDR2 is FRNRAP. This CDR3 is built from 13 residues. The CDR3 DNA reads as TGTGCTAGTGCCCCGGGACTGCTGACTGAAGCTTTCTTT. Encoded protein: CASAPGLLTEAFF.